Each of the 8 T cell receptor beta chains below was sequenced from the same sample in a study of T-cell memory formation after mild COVID-19. One entry per CDR3 protein, called by TCRdb with MiXCR from the 5' RACE reads. The sample has 250,000 to 300,000 distinct CDR3 sequences, 15% to 20% seen once. Sequencing was done on a sample of PBMCs or a T cell subset sorted from them (not recorded which). The receptors were gathered from a man younger than 35 who had mild COVID-19 (a few samples of this study predate the infection). Cell type and time point are not known.

Only a few counts were recorded for this clonotype. V usage is TRBV7-9 and J usage is TRBJ2-7; possibly TRBD1 for D (6 bases). CDR1 is SEHNR and CDR2 is FQNEAQ in the germline V gene (reference sequence). V gave up 7 bases and J gave up 3 bases, with 22 bases separating them. The CDR3 spans 16 residues. This chain's CDR3 is CASTMGATFPDYEQYF. CDR3 coding DNA: TGTGCCAGCACCATGGGGGCGACCTTTCCCGACTACGAGCAGTACTTC.

The rearrangement joins TRBV24-1 to TRBJ1-1; the D is unclear. Trimming removed 5 bases at V and 5 bases at J, with 11 bases between. The CDR3 contains 13 residues. CDR1 KGHDR and CDR2 SFDVKD come from the germline V gene. The CDR3 nucleotides are TGTGCCACCAGTGGTAGTCGGGGAACTGAAGCTTTCTTT. It is translated as CATSGSRGTEAFF.

There are a few counts of this clonotype. The chain couples TRBV7-2 to TRBJ2-1; 9 bases align to TRBD2. Germline V lookup: CDR1 SGHTA, CDR2 FQGNSA. The trim removed 6 bases at V and 13 bases at J, leaving 13 bases unmatched. This CDR3 has 14 residues. The CDR3 nucleotides are TGTGCCAGCAGTGGCGGGGCTAGCGGGGCAAATCAGTTCTTC. Translation: CASSGGASGANQFF.

The chain links TRBV2 to TRBJ2-5; D remains ambiguous. This CDR3 has 14 residues. V dropped 8 bases and J dropped 5 bases, with 18 bases sitting between them. In germline, CDR1 is SNHLY, CDR2 FYNNEI. The CDR3 DNA reads as TGTGCCAGCGGGGTGCGGCGAGATGGGGAGACCCAGTACTTC. This translates into CASGVRRDGETQYF.

The chain has TRBV6-5 and TRBJ2-5, with D uncertain. The CDR3 totals 14 residues. The V gene lost 5 bases and the J gene lost 4 bases, with 14 bases spanning the gap. Germline V gene data show CDR1 as MNHEY and CDR2 as SVGAGI. CDR3 nucleotides: TGTGCCAGCAGTGGAATGTGGGTTGGAGAGACCCAGTACTTC. Translation: CASSGMWVGETQYF.

This clonotype was seen repeatedly, ten times or more. This chain uses TRBV7-9 with TRBJ2-3; D not resolved. The V gene lost 5 bases and the J gene lost 3 bases, with 15 bases spanning the gap. The CDR3 is 15 residues long. The germline V gene encodes CDR1 SEHNR and CDR2 FQNEAQ (reference sequence). The CDR3 DNA follows: TGTGCCAGCAGCCTCGACAACCAGAGGACAGATACGCAGTATTTT. The encoded protein is CASSLDNQRTDTQYF.

In this sample, this clonotype turned up a few times. The chain employs TRBV7-2 and TRBJ1-1; tentative D call: TRBD1 (5 bases). Trimming removed 10 bases at V and 4 bases at J, with 16 bases between. The CDR3 length is 13 residues. Germline V CDR1 and CDR2: SGHTA, FQGNSA. The CDR3 protein is CATYAGIATEAFF. The CDR3 bases are TGTGCCACCTACGCAGGGATCGCCACTGAAGCTTTCTTT.

This chain uses TRBV12-5 with TRBJ2-2; either TRBD1 or TRBD2 may fit D (5 bases each). The CDR3 totals 17 residues. Germline CDR1 LGHNT, CDR2 FRNRAP. The ends were cut back, 3 bases at V and 3 bases at J, with 17 bases in the middle. The CDR3 nucleotides are TGTGCTAGTGGTTTCCAAGGAATAGTGGGACACACCGGGGAGCTGTTTTTT. It is translated as CASGFQGIVGHTGELFF.